The 4 T cell receptor beta chains below were found in one sample sequenced in a study of vaccination effects on CD4 cells after COVID-19. CD4+ T cells specific for antigen were expanded with viral peptide pools by the ViraFEST assay before sequencing. The culture ran for roughly 10 days before CD4+ T cells were isolated. BNT162b2 vaccine or mRNA-1273 vaccine was given to participants in two doses. For these TCRs, the target antigens are not known. Sequencing used immunoSEQ multiplex PCR; TCRdb keeps in-frame clones, though not all of them. Of roughly 32,000 clones detected, approximately 75% appear once; the ten largest clones hold roughly an eighth. The sequencing used CD4+ T cells from PBMCs cultured with HCoV-229E spike peptides, collected after COVID-19 vaccination. The receptors come from a human donor who received a COVID-19 vaccine.

The chain uses TRBV13 and TRBJ1-3; a weak D match, TRBD1 (5 bases). V was trimmed by 8 bases and J by 0 bases, leaving 14 bases between them. Germline V CDR1 and CDR2: PRHDT, FYEKMQ (reference sequence). The CDR3 is made up of 15 amino acids. The CDR3 DNA sequence: TGTGCCAGCCGGGAGGGGCCCTACTCTGGAAACACCATATATTTT. The encoded protein is CASREGPYSGNTIYF.

This clone was counted between two and nine times. The CDR3: CASSASSGANVLTF. CDR3 coding DNA: TGTGCCAGCAGTGCTAGCTCTGGGGCCAACGTCCTGACTTTC. The chain uses TRBV2 and TRBJ2-6; D ambiguous. CDR3 length: 14 amino acids. Per the germline V gene, CDR1 is SNHLY and CDR2 is FYNNEI. V was cut by 4 bases and J by 0 bases, with 4 bases left in between.

The gene calls are TRBV5-6 and TRBJ2-7, with unresolved D. Per germline, CDR1 SGHDT and CDR2 YYEEEE. The CDR3 has 14 residues. V lost 1 base and J 2 bases, leaving 10 bases between the germline ends. This CDR3 is CASSLILQPYEQYF. The CDR3 region has the DNA TGTGCCAGCAGCTTGATCCTGCAACCCTACGAGCAGTACTTC.

This clone occurred a few times. The chain recombines TRBV5-1 with TRBJ1-3; possible D gene TRBD1, 6 bases. CDR3 size: 16 residues. With 3 bases removed from V and 0 bases from J, the gap between germline ends came to 13 bases. CDR1 is SGHRS and CDR2 is YFSETQ in the germline V gene. The CDR3 region has the DNA TGCGCCAGCAGCTCCGACAGGCCTAGCTCTGGAAACACCATATATTTT. Encoded protein: CASSSDRPSSGNTIYF.